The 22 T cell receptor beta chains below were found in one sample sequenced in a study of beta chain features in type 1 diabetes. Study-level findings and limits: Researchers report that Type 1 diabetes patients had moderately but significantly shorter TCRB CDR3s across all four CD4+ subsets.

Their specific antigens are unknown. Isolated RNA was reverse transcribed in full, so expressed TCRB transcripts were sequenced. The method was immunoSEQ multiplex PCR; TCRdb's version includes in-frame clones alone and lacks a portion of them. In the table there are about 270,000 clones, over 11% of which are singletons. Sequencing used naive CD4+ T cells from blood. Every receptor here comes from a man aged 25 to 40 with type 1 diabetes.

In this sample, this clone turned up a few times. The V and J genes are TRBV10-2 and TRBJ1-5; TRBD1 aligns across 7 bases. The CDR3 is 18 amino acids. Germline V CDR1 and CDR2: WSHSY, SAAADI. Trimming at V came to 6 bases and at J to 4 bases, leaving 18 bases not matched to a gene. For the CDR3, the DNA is TGCGCCAGCAGCGGTCGACAGGGATTGGATATCGGGAATCAGCCCCAGCATTTT. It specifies CASSGRQGLDIGNQPQHF.

The CDR3 DNA is TGTGCCAGCAGTGTAAATCAGCCCCAGCATTTT. Protein: CASSVNQPQHF. V usage is TRBV6-1 and J usage is TRBJ1-5; D call uncertain. Trimming took 4 bases from V and 4 from J, leaving 2 bases between them. This CDR3 region has 11 residues. Germline V CDR1 and CDR2: MNHNS, SASEGT.

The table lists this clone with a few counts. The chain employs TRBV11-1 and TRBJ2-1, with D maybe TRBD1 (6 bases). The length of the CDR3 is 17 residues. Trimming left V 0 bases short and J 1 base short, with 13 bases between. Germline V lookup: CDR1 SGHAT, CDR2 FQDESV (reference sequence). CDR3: CASSLARTANSYNEQFF. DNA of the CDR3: TGTGCCAGCAGCTTAGCGCGGACAGCCAATTCCTACAATGAGCAGTTCTTC.

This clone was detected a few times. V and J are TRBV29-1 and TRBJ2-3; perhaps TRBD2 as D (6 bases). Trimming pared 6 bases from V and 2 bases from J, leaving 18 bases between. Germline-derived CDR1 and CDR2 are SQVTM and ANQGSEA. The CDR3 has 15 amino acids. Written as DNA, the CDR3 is TGCAGCGTCCTCGGGAGTAGTTCGCACACAGATACGCAGTATTTT. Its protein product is CSVLGSSSHTDTQYF.

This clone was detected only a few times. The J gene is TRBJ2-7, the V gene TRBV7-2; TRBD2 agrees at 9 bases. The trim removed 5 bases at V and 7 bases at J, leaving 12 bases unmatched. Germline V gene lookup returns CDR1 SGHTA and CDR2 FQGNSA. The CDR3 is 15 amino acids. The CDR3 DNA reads TGTGCCAGCAGCCGAAGACTAGCGGAGTCAGGGGAGCAGTACTTC. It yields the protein CASSRRLAESGEQYF.

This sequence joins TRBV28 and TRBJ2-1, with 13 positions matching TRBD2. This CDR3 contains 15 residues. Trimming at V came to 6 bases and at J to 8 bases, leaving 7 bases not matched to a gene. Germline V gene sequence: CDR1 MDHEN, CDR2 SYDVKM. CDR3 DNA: TGTGCCAGCAGAACGGGACTAGCGGGATCGGATGAGCAGTTCTTC. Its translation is CASRTGLAGSDEQFF.

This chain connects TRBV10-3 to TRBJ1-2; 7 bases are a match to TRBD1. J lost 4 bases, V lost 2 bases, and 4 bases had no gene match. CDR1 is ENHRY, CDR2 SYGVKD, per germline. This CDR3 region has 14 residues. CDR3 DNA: TGTGCCATCAGTGAGCCGACAGGGTCCTATGGCTACACCTTC. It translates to CAISEPTGSYGYTF.

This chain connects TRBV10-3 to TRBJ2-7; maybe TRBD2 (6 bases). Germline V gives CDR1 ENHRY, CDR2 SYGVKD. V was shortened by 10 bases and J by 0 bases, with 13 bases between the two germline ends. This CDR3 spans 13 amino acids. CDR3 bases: TGTGCCACCACTAGCTCTAGCTCCTACGAGCAGTACTTC. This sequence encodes CATTSSSSYEQYF.

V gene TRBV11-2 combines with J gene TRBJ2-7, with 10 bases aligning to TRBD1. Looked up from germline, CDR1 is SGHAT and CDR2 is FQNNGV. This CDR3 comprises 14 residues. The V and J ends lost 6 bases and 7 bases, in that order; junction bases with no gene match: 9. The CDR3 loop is CASRKRQGAIEQYF. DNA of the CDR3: TGTGCCAGCAGGAAACGACAGGGGGCAATTGAGCAGTACTTC.

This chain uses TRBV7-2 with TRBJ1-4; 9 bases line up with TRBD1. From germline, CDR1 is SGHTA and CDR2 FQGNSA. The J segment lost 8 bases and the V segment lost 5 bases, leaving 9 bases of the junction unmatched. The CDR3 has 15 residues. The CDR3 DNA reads TGTGCCAGCAGCACCTACAGGGGGCAGGAAGAAAAACTGTTTTTT. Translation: CASSTYRGQEEKLFF.

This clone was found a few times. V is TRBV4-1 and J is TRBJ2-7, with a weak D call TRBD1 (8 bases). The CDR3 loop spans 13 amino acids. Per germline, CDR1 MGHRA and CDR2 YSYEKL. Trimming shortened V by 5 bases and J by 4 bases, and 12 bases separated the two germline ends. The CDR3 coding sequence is TGCGCCAGCAGCGGACAGGGAGGGTACGAGCAGTACTTC. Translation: CASSGQGGYEQYF.

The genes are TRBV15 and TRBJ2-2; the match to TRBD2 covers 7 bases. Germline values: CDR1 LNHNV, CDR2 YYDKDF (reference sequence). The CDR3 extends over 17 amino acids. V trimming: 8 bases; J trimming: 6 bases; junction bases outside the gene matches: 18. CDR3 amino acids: CATSLLMGREGSGELFF. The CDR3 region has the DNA TGTGCCACCTCGCTCCTTATGGGGAGGGAAGGGTCCGGGGAGCTGTTTTTT.

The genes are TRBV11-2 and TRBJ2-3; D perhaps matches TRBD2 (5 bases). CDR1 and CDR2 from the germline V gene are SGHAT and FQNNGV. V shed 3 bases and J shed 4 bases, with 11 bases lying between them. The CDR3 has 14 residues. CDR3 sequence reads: CASSLINGADTQYF. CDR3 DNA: TGTGCCAGCAGCTTGATTAACGGGGCAGATACGCAGTATTTT.

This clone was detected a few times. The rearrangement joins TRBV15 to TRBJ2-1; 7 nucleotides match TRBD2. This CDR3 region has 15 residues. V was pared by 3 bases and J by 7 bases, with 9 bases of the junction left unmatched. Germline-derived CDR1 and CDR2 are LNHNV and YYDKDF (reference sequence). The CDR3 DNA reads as TGTGCCACCAGCAGTCCCGGCGGGAGAGTGAATGAGCAGTTCTTC. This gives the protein CATSSPGGRVNEQFF. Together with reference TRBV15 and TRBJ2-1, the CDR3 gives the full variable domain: DAMVIQNPRYQVTQFGKPVTLSCSQTLNHNVMYWYQQKSSQAPKLLFHYYDKDFNNEADTPDNFQSRRPNTSFCFLDIRSPGLGDTAMYLCATSSPGGRVNEQFFGPGTRLTVL.

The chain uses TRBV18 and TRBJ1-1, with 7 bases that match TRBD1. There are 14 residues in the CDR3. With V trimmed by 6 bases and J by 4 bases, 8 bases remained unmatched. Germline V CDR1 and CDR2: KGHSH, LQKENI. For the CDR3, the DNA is TGTGCCAGCTCCGGAACAGGGGCTGGCACTGAAGCTTTCTTT. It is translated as CASSGTGAGTEAFF.

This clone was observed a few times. CDR3 protein: CASSIDLLAGASIQYF. CDR3 in DNA: TGTGCCAGTAGTATAGATCTTCTAGCGGGAGCGTCCATTCAGTACTTC. The chain employs TRBV19 and TRBJ2-4; the match to TRBD2 covers 10 bases. The V gene end was trimmed by 0 bases and the J gene end by 9 bases; junction bases not matched to a gene: 8. The CDR3 sequence is 16 residues long. CDR1 and CDR2 from the germline V gene are LNHDA and SQIVND (reference sequence).

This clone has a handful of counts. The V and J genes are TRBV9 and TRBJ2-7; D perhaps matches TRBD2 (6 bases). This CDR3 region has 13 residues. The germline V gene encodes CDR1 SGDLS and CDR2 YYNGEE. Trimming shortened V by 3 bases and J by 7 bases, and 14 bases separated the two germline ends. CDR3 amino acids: CASSDSGSGEQYF. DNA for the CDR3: TGTGCCAGCAGCGACAGCGGGTCGGGGGAGCAGTACTTC.

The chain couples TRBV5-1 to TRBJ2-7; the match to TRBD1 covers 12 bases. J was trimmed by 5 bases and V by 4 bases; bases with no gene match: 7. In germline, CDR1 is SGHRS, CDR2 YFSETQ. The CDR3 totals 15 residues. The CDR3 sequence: CASSGGQGAIHEQYF. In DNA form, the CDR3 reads TGCGCCAGCAGCGGGGGACAGGGGGCGATCCACGAGCAGTACTTC. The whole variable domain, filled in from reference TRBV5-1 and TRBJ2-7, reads KAGVTQTPRYLIKTRGQQVTLSCSPISGHRSVSWYQQTPGQGLQFLFEYFSETQRNKGNFPGRFSGRQFSNSRSEMNVSTLELGDSALYLCASSGGQGAIHEQYFGPGTRLTVT.

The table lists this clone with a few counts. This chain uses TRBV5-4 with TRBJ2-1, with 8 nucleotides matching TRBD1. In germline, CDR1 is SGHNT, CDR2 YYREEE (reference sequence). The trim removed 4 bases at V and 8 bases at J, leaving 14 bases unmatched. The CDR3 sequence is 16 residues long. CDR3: CASSRTGIRPNDEQFF. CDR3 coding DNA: TGTGCCAGCAGCCGGACAGGGATCCGGCCGAACGATGAGCAGTTCTTC.

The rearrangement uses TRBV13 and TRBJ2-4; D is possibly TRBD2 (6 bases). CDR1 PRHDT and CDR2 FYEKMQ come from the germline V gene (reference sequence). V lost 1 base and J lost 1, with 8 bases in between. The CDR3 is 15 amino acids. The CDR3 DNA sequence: TGTGCCAGCAGCTTAGCGGGACTTGCCAAAAACATTCAGTACTTC. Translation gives CASSLAGLAKNIQYF.

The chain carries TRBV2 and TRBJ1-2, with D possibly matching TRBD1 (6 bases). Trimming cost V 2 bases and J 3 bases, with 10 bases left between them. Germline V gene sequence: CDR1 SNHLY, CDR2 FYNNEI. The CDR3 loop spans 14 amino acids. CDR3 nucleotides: TGTGCCAGCAGTGAAACAGGGCTGGACTATGGCTACACCTTC. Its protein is CASSETGLDYGYTF. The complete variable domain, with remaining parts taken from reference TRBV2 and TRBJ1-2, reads EPEVTQTPSHQVTQMGQEVILRCVPISNHLYFYWYRQILGQKVEFLVSFYNNEISEKSEIFDDQFSVERPDGSNFTLKIRSTKLEDSAMYFCASSETGLDYGYTFGSGTRLTVV.

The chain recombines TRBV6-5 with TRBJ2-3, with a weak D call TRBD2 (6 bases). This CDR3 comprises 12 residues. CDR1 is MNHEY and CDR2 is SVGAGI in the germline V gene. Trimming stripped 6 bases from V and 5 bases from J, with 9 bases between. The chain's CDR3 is CASRHGGDTQYF. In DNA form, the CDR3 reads TGTGCCAGCAGGCACGGGGGAGATACGCAGTATTTT.